Here is one T cell receptor beta chain with its context. This sample is part of a study of blood T cell repertoires in COVID-19. Across the study: Samples representing acute and convalescent COVID-19 were sourced from the United States, Italy and Spain. Sample material is recorded as cDNA or gDNA derived from T cells, B-cell-depleted T cells, or PBMCs.

The CDR3 consists of 14 residues. Trimming cost V 0 bases and J 2 bases, with 9 bases left between them. In germline, CDR1 is SGHRS, CDR2 YFSETQ. Methods used by the authors: Quantification of nucleated cells was approximated via reference gene primer amplification. Sequencing was performed with immunoSEQ multiplex PCR; in TCRdb, only in-frame clones are kept and a portion is missing. For V, J and clone size, that table is used; D and trimming come from the DNA. The table lists about 160,000 clones, about 88% of them singletons, with under 0.7% in the top ten. Sequencing input: peripheral blood. The sequence came from a man aged 55 to 70 with COVID-19, enrolled during active disease. The chain combines TRBV5-1 with TRBJ2-7; possible D gene TRBD1, 5 bases. The CDR3 reads CASSLGRATYEQYF. The CDR3 DNA reads as TGCGCCAGCAGCTTGGGCAGGGCGACCTACGAGCAGTACTTC.